The T cell receptor beta chain under discussion was sequenced for a study of CD8 T cells in Susac syndrome. General study results and limits: Clonal expansion was not seen in any Susac syndrome CD4+ T cell repertoire.

The ends were cut back, 8 bases at V and 7 bases at J, with 27 bases in the middle. This CDR3 has 16 amino acids. Germline values: CDR1 DFQATT, CDR2 SNEGSKA (reference sequence). For this clonotype: Its antigen is unidentified.

RNA totalling roughly 0.5 to 1 ug underwent reverse transcription with random hexamers. The TCR beta CDR3 was amplified by immunoSEQ multiplex PCR across 54 Vbeta, 13 Jbeta. TCRdb reprocessed the immunoSEQ multiplex PCR reads with MiXCR, giving one entry per CDR3 protein. Of 170,000 or so distinct CDR3 sequences in the sample, approximately 95% were seen once. The sequenced sample was CD4+ T cells from PBMCs. The chain links TRBV20-1 to TRBJ2-1; a possible D gene is TRBD1 (6 bases). This receptor was taken from a human donor with Susac syndrome. The CDR3 sequence is CSSFHSTGMVKNEQFF. CDR3 nucleotide sequence: TGCAGTTCATTTCACTCTACAGGGATGGTTAAAAATGAGCAGTTCTTC.